The rows below give T cell receptor beta chains drawn from one sample of a study of cytomegalovirus exposure and HLA in healthy donors. This table comes from immunoSEQ multiplex PCR, and its TCRdb copy is limited to in-frame clones, with some not included. The data show roughly 100,000 clones, around three quarters seen once. The sample taken for sequencing was PBMCs. These receptors were collected from a male donor in good health and CMV-seropositive. CDR3s include the opening cysteine and the closing phenylalanine or tryptophan. D genes are given only for firm matches. Not all rows give a size; the values are once, few, many and, for expanded clones, a class.

j_call clone_size v_call d_call cdr3_aa cdr3_nt
TRBJ1-2 . TRBV7-9 . CASSFQEAGYGYTF TGTGCCAGCAGCTTTCAAGAAGCAGGCTATGGCTACACCTTC
TRBJ2-1 once TRBV15 TRBD1 CATSRAGTGGWDNEQFF TGTGCCACCAGCAGAGCCGGGACAGGGGGCTGGGACAATGAGCAGTTCTTC
TRBJ2-5 . TRBV7-2 . CASSLSETQYF TGTGCCAGCAGCTTATCTGAGACCCAGTACTTC
TRBJ1-4 . TRBV4-1 . CASSHWGRQGENEKLFF TGCGCCAGCAGCCACTGGGGAAGGCAGGGTGAAAATGAAAAACTGTTTTTT
TRBJ1-4 . TRBV18 . CASSDFGTTNEKLFF TGTGCCAGCTCCGACTTCGGGACAACTAATGAAAAACTGTTTTTT
TRBJ1-6 . TRBV5-4 TRBD1 CASSDRTGHNSPLHF TGTGCCAGCAGCGATCGGACAGGTCATAATTCACCCCTCCACTTT
TRBJ1-3 few TRBV2 . CASRFTGKGNTIYF TGTGCCAGCAGATTCACAGGGAAAGGAAACACCATATATTTT
TRBJ1-4 . TRBV6-4 TRBD1 CASRPGTGREKLFF TGTGCCAGCAGGCCCGGGACAGGACGAGAAAAACTGTTTTTT
TRBJ2-4 . TRBV6-6 . CASSYAGPAKNIQYF TGTGCCAGCAGTTACGCAGGCCCAGCCAAAAACATTCAGTACTTC
TRBJ1-1 . TRBV6-5 TRBD1 CASSLVRGTEAFF TGTGCCAGCAGTCTAGTCAGGGGGACTGAAGCTTTCTTT
TRBJ1-1 . TRBV2 TRBD1 CASSKGQEPNTEAFF TGTGCCAGCAGTAAGGGACAGGAGCCGAACACTGAAGCTTTCTTT